Given below is one T cell receptor (beta chain) in context. Its antigen is still unknown. Per-base quality was not reported, and no clone a single base away is much larger than it. TCRbeta CDR3 regions were amplified from genomic DNA using the immunoSEQ Assay, a bias-controlled multiplex PCR. Turning to the authors' computational methods: Nucleated cell counts per sample were estimated from amplification of reference gene primers within the assay. To quantify the absolute abundance of each unique TCRbeta CDR3 rearrangement, sequence reads were collapsed and filtered. For each sample, productive Simpson clonality was calculated as the square root of Simpson's diversity index across productive rearrangements. TCRdb took this table from immuneACCESS and kept in-frame rearrangements with V and J called. Such tables lack part of the clones; where checked against another copy, unresolved V genes explain under half of the gap, and the rest is unexplained. That table furnishes V, J and clone size, whereas the DNA furnished D and trimming. Recorded for this sample are 150,000 to 160,000 clones; around 82% of them occurred a single time. The top ten clones comprise 0.6% to 0.65% of the sample.

The sample comes from a study of blood T cell repertoires in COVID-19 (dated by TCRdb to 2018 to 2021). Regarding the study in general: Samples from collaborators originated in the United States, Italy and Spain and spanned both the acute and convalescent phases of COVID-19. The prospective study material was composed of cDNA or gDNA derived from T cells, B-cell-depleted T cells, or PBMCs. A freely available public database, intended as a resource for researchers studying the immune response to SARS-CoV-2, is where the repertoires were released. Subjects who had been exposed to COVID-19, were actively infected with it, or had recovered from it provided the deeply sampled blood TCRbeta repertoires that made up the dataset. Where HLA class I and class II types were available, the types were taken from metadata supplied by the sample provider, not from assay-based typing. The samples were drawn from two sources: the first 160 participants of the ongoing ImmuneRACE study, and about 1,300 subjects contributed by 6 global collaborators. The sample metadata nearly always contained a de-identified subject ID, COVID-19 status, age in years and sex.

Reading the germline V gene (reference sequence) gives CDR1 SGHKS and CDR2 YYEKEE. Clipping removes 2 bases from V and 7 bases from J, with 5 as the unmatched junction base count. CDR3 length: 15 amino acids, cysteine to phenylalanine. The DNA shown is the 45-base CDR3, in frame from base 1. At one collaborating source in Seattle, patients were enrolled during active infection and were followed longitudinally through the course of disease. Whole blood was collected in K2EDTA tubes by collaborating institutions according to the institutions' own protocols. Collaborator samples were shipped for TCRbeta analysis as frozen whole blood, isolated PBMCs, or DNA extracted from either sample type. What the study reported, not specific to this receptor: The quantity of clinical and demographic metadata differed by source and by participant and was supplied without curation.

The specimen sequenced was peripheral blood. The rearranged segments are TRBV5-5 and TRBJ2-2, with TRBD1 matching 10 junction bases. This receptor was taken from a man in his sixties with COVID-19, enrolled during active disease. The CDR3 here reads CASSLRQGAGGELFF. In nucleotide form, the sequence is TGTGCCAGCAGCTTAAGACAGGGGGCCGGCGGGGAGCTGTTTTTT.